This TCR beta chain comes out of a study of cytomegalovirus exposure and HLA in healthy donors listed by TCRdb under 2017. At the level of the whole study: An earlier analysis of some 550 of the donors reported 276 Gb of sequence data and 100 million to 130 million unique TCR beta sequences from 190 million or so T cells. An early release that covered 640 HLA-typed donors contained around 300 gigabases of sequencing data and 75 million to 100 million unique TCR sequences. Of the approximately 400 genotyped donors, less than 90% were placed in the genetic ancestry cluster associated with self-reported Caucasian donors. The study aimed to test whether cataloging public T cell receptors could reveal signatures of past pathogen exposure. The study profiled the T cell repertoires of fewer than 850 subjects by immunosequencing and related them to cytomegalovirus serostatus. Along with the approximately 620-subject first cohort, a separate validation cohort of around 120 different subjects was used. The study combined high-throughput TCR immunosequencing, statistical association of individual TCRs with disease status, and machine learning to predict cytomegalovirus infection status. In a later analysis, previously published TCR beta repertoires from fewer than 750 donors were re-analyzed and high-resolution HLA genotyping was added so that TCR occurrence patterns could be studied. In the later analysis, no new phenotypic data were used to find candidate immune exposures; instead, reliance was placed on TCR beta sequences and their occurrence across donors. To decide whether each TCR beta V gene segment behaved as functional or pseudogenic, an earlier analysis of nearly 600 of the donors relied on high-throughput TCR beta sequencing. Alongside the repertoire data, information on donor age, sex, ethnicity and CMV serostatus was compiled. Genome-wide SNP genotypes for about 60% of the 666 donors were used in a later genetic analysis, which treated that subset as a discovery cohort. Every repertoire in the discovery cohort had been generated on one and the same sequencing platform. HLA typing covered class I and class II loci at four-digit resolution. Typing coverage differed by locus: A, B, C, DRB1 and DQB1 were typed in about 620-640 donors, DQA1 in around 500, DPA1 in around 610, and DPB1 in just under 480. About five DR-DQ haplotypes were handled as single units for association and clustering because linkage in the cohort was strong. On average, around 240,000 unique TCR beta nucleotide sequences were sequenced per donor among 398 genotyped donors of the cohort, with roughly 19% of those sequences being non-productive. Here is what the overall study found, with its caveats: An association between a missense DCLRE1C variant and V-gene and J-gene trimming of TCR beta chains was found in a later genetic analysis and replicated in an independent cohort. An earlier analysis of approximately 530 of the donors showed that most TCR beta V segments appeared in productive rearrangements either about 90% or about 30% of the time, which broadly matched IMGT annotations. A later analysis found that TCR association rates varied across HLA loci, with DRB1 alleles showing the most associated TCRs and HLA-C alleles the fewest. In vitro tests confirmed that a few of the cytomegalovirus-associated TCR beta chains recognize cytomegalovirus antigens. Because HLA typing was unavailable for some donors at each locus, only the typed subset was used in association tests. Some IMGT-functional V segments, including TRBV6-2 and TRBV6-3, could not be told apart with the 87-base-pair reads, so those segments were excluded. Compared with the approximately 670-donor mean, donors in an Asian-associated ancestry cluster had fewer N-insertions in productive TCRs, according to a later genetic analysis. When HLA alleles, especially DR and DQ, strongly co-occurred, attributing TCR associations to individual alleles was difficult. In both the original and validation cohorts, the classifier was reported to diagnose cytomegalovirus status with high specificity and sensitivity. The study gave a list of 150 to 200 TCR beta chains associated with cytomegalovirus. Seventeen rarely observed V segments, including chromosome 9 orphons, were excluded from the earlier analysis of 550 to 700 of the donors because counts were too low. A later analysis found that HLA-associated TCR beta chains were more clonally expanded and had lower generation probabilities than equally common non-associated chains. A cluster of highly shared sequence variants was judged likely to represent a technical artifact of the sequencing pipeline. The authors suggested that the approach could potentially be extended to other disease states and immunological phenotypes. The presence/absence analyses assumed that sequencing depth was roughly uniform across donors, and that assumption may not be true. In a later analysis, several top co-occurrence clusters were reported to appear linked to parvovirus B19, influenza, CMV and Epstein-Barr virus. The only immune exposure information available for the cohort was CMV serostatus. A later analysis associated about 17,000 TCR beta sequences with specific HLA alleles at a false discovery rate of 0.05. A further reported finding was that TCR beta sequences accurately predicted the HLA-A and HLA-B alleles for most subjects in the first cohort. A later analysis found that most CMV-associated TCR beta chains appeared HLA-restricted, with HLA associations seemingly driven largely by CMV exposure. In this cohort, only TCR beta chains were sequenced, and detectable features were limited by the absence of alpha or paired-chain data. Correlated functional status among segregating V segments might be attributable to linkage disequilibrium, but an unknown experimental factor could not be ruled out. Most TCR sequences were observed very rarely across donors, whereas some public TCRs were present in many individuals.

Library preparation used the immunoSEQ multiplex PCR assay. For the multiplex PCR, a mixture combining 60 forward primers for TCR Vbeta segments and 13 reverse primers for TCR Jbeta segments was used. A multiplex PCR assay on genomic DNA amplified the CDR3 region of rearranged TCR beta genes. On the Illumina HiSeq System, the amplified TCR beta libraries were sequenced as 87-base-pair reads. The authors' analysis ran thus. A later analysis tallied tens of millions of unique TCR beta chains across the approximately 670 repertoires, and about 12 million of those chains were shared by two or more donors. Raw reads were error-corrected and collapsed into unique sequences with a nearest-neighbor algorithm that merged closely related sequences to remove PCR and sequencing errors. CDR3 sequences were aligned to IMGT reference sequences to assign V, D and J gene segments. For a sequence to be retained, a match of at least six nucleotides to both a V gene segment and a J gene segment was required. A rearrangement was called productive if the CDR3 had no stop codons and remained in frame with V and J, and every other rearrangement was called non-productive. CDR3 was defined according to IMGT convention as the region running from the second conserved V-encoded cysteine to the conserved J-encoded phenylalanine. The earlier analysis of about 590 of the donors excluded sequences that lacked an unambiguous match to a single V gene segment. An earlier analysis of around 600 of the donors classified V segments as functional when productive rearrangements were above 56.7% and as segregating when the standard deviation between donors was above 5%. A statistical classification framework was developed to diagnose cytomegalovirus status using the catalog of TCR beta chain sequences. In a later analysis, TCR nucleotide sequences were compared against IMGT/GENE-DB human TR gene sequences so that V and J genes could be assigned. The TCRdist pipeline was used in a later analysis to assign CDR3 sequences and most-parsimonious VDJ recombination scenarios. In a later analysis, every TCR beta chain was defined by the combination of its CDR3 amino acid sequence and its V-gene family, and reads without a unique V-gene family were dropped. As a way to deal with suspected cross-contamination and a sequencing artifact, a later analysis dropped 450 to 600 nucleotide sequences that were highly shared and had low generation probability. For each public chain, a later analysis derived a clonal expansion index from normalized ranks of inferred template counts within each repertoire. In a later analysis, generation probabilities were computed with a VDJ recombination model fitted to out-of-frame rearrangements, and the resulting probabilities were checked against IGoR. Hypergeometric tests were used in a later analysis to score TCR-TCR, TCR-HLA and TCR-CMV co-occurrence, with a repertoire-size bias correction applied to the TCR pairs. To estimate false discovery rates, a later analysis permuted the HLA or CMV assignments 20 times. In a later analysis, co-occurring TCRs were grouped using DBSCAN, and TCRdist sequence similarity was added for clustering within HLA-allele-positive subsets. Repertoires with fewer than 30,000 or more than 120,000 public chains, plus five repertoires with anomalous nucleotide sharing, were excluded from co-occurrence clustering. The table was pulled from immuneACCESS by TCRdb, which kept in-frame rearrangements only. Such tables lose some clones; where checked, under half of the loss comes from unresolved V genes, and the rest has no known cause. V, J and clone size derive from that table, while D and trimming were established from the DNA sequence. The sample table shows about 160,000 clones, and roughly 88% are seen once. The top ten clonotypes cover 0.95% to 1.5% of the sample.

In total, more than 500 healthy bone marrow donors made up the cohort. At the time of sampling, all cohort members were nominally healthy, though unrecorded immune exposures were likely present. The donor tested CMV seronegative and was one of the 352 seronegative cohort members. Every donor gave a peripheral blood sample, and the peripheral blood mononuclear cells from that sample were used for TCR beta sequencing. The Qiagen DNeasy Blood Extraction Kit was used to extract genomic DNA from the blood cell samples. The junction shows trimming of 1 base on V and 7 bases on J, and the gene matches do not reach 9 bases of it. The germline V gene (reference sequence) supplies CDR1 SEHNR and CDR2 FQNEAQ. The CDR3 measures 17 amino acids from cysteine to phenylalanine. CDR3 DNA only is kept here, 51 bases in frame from base 1. On this clone: It has no known antigen specificity. No clone much larger than this one lies a single base away; base qualities are absent.

The clonotype originates from a boy between 2 and 10 years old in good health and CMV-seronegative. The chain is encoded by TRBV7-9 joined to TRBJ2-1, with TRBD2 identical over 11 junction bases. The specimen sequenced was PBMCs. For the CDR3, the sequence is CASSLGSTSGNANEQFF. The nucleotide sequence reads as follows: TGTGCCAGCAGCTTAGGGTCGACTAGCGGGAATGCGAATGAGCAGTTCTTC.